Following are 6 T cell receptor beta chains from one sample sequenced in a study of T cells expressing NK-cell markers. One entry per CDR3 protein, without DNA, is what TCRdb gives after re-calling the 5' RACE reads. Listed are around 550,000 distinct CDR3 sequences; approximately 3.6% falls within the top ten. Sample: blood T cells: a sorted CD56 or NKG2C T cell subset, CD4+ or CD8+ T cells, or bulk PBMC T cells (not recorded which). The source of these receptors is a man in his late teens or twenties in good health.

The V gene is TRBV29-1, the J gene TRBJ2-5; absent DNA, TCRdb's TRBD2 call cannot be checked. This CDR3 has 14 amino acids. From germline, CDR1 is SQVTM and CDR2 ANQGSEA. The chain's CDR3 is CSVRSGRAQETQYF.

The genes are TRBV5-1 and TRBJ1-1; the D call of TRBD1 rests on TCRdb alone, since no DNA is present to check it. The CDR3 is 11 amino acids. Germline-derived CDR1 and CDR2 are SGHRS and YFSETQ. This CDR3 is CASSRDREAFF.

The chain is built from TRBV24-1 and TRBJ2-2; with no DNA, the TCRdb D assignment of TRBD1 cannot be verified. This CDR3 comprises 16 residues. Germline lookup yields CDR1 KGHDR and CDR2 SFDVKD. The CDR3 is CATSDKPGATTGELFF.

This chain connects TRBV20-1 to TRBJ1-6; TCRdb gives TRBD1 as the D gene, but with no DNA this cannot be confirmed. The CDR3 is made up of 12 amino acids. Germline lookup yields CDR1 DFQATT and CDR2 SNEGSKA (reference sequence). CDR3: CSAQTGTSPLHF.

The rearrangement uses TRBV30 and TRBJ2-4; there is no DNA to check the TCRdb D call of TRBD1. This CDR3 has 14 residues. Germline assignment: CDR1 GTSNPN and CDR2 SVGIG (reference sequence). CDR3 amino acids: CAWTAGVGKNIQYF.

V and J are TRBV6-1 and TRBJ2-7; TCRdb proposes TRBD1, but this gene call is untestable without DNA. From germline, CDR1 is MNHNS and CDR2 SASEGT. The CDR3 totals 15 residues. The CDR3 loop is CASSGLQGRNYEQYF.